These T cell receptor beta chains were read from a single sample in a study of T cells in Graves' hyperthyroidism and ophthalmopathy. Each CDR3 protein is one row after TCRdb ran MiXCR on the multiplex PCR reads. The sample yields around 540,000 distinct CDR3 sequences, about half seen once. The sample consisted of peripheral blood or thyroid tissue (not recorded which). The receptors were sampled from a woman under 30 with Graves' hyperthyroidism. CDR3s include the opening cysteine and the closing phenylalanine or tryptophan. D genes are given only for firm matches.

CDR3: CASSHPNHQPQHF; V: TRBV2; D: NA; J: TRBJ1-5
CDR3: CASSQESPGIYEQYF; V: TRBV4-2; D: NA; J: TRBJ2-7
CDR3: CASSDRGGVEKLFF; V: TRBV7-8; D: TRBD1; J: TRBJ1-4
CDR3: CASSQETDINTGELFF; V: TRBV14; D: NA; J: TRBJ2-2
CDR3: CSGEPGQRRTEAFF; V: TRBV20-1; D: TRBD1; J: TRBJ1-1
CDR3: CAGSFFLGQETQYF; V: TRBV7-2; D: NA; J: TRBJ2-5
CDR3: CSAPGVRGGNQPQHF; V: TRBV20-1; D: NA; J: TRBJ1-5
CDR3: CATSYDRNTEAFF; V: TRBV15; D: NA; J: TRBJ1-1
CDR3: CSARDNGGSSYEQYF; V: TRBV20-1; D: TRBD2; J: TRBJ2-7
CDR3: CASTNRENTEETQYF; V: TRBV19; D: NA; J: TRBJ2-5
CDR3: CASSLAWGSVTEAFF; V: TRBV7-9; D: NA; J: TRBJ1-1
CDR3: CASSLGFRQPQHF; V: TRBV11-2; D: NA; J: TRBJ1-5
CDR3: CDSKGAMNTEAFF; V: TRBV19; D: NA; J: TRBJ1-1
CDR3: CASSLTGGHGYTF; V: TRBV7-8; D: TRBD1; J: TRBJ1-2
CDR3: CASAPLQGGNTEAFF; V: TRBV7-2; D: TRBD1; J: TRBJ1-1
CDR3: CATGRRTYGYTF; V: TRBV6-2/TRBV6-3; D: NA; J: TRBJ1-2
CDR3: CASSPRDKMNTEAFF; V: TRBV5-1; D: NA; J: TRBJ1-1
CDR3: CATSEPGTGYQETQYF; V: TRBV24-1; D: TRBD1; J: TRBJ2-5
CDR3: CASSLGGRNNSPLHF; V: TRBV12-3/TRBV12-4; D: NA; J: TRBJ1-6
CDR3: CASVGDLNQPQHF; V: TRBV2; D: NA; J: TRBJ1-5
CDR3: CARTSPADTQYF; V: TRBV2; D: NA; J: TRBJ2-3
CDR3: CASSFAQEANYGYTF; V: TRBV7-9; D: NA; J: TRBJ1-2
CDR3: CASSQGQGDEQYF; V: TRBV2; D: TRBD1; J: TRBJ2-7
CDR3: CATAPEGDFSNQPQHF; V: TRBV24-1; D: NA; J: TRBJ1-5
CDR3: CASSNTGTEAFF; V: TRBV7-2; D: NA; J: TRBJ1-1
CDR3: CASTTAGLNTGELFF; V: TRBV2; D: NA; J: TRBJ2-2
CDR3: CASSVEGANEKLFF; V: TRBV13; D: NA; J: TRBJ1-4
CDR3: CASSDGQGLEQYF; V: TRBV6-6; D: TRBD1; J: TRBJ2-7
CDR3: CASSSGQGAWAEAFF; V: TRBV7-2; D: TRBD1; J: TRBJ1-1